These 21 T cell receptor beta chains originate from one sample sequenced in a study of T cells in Graves' hyperthyroidism and ophthalmopathy. Amplified TCR beta CDR3 regions came from RNA transcripts. The primer set for the first-round RT-PCR of the TCR CDR3 was HTBI. TCRdb re-analysed the multiplex PCR reads in MiXCR, keeping a single row per CDR3 protein. The sample holds about 610,000 distinct CDR3 sequences, around 15% seen once. Sequencing was done on a sample of blood. The origin of the receptors is a woman aged 40-49 years with Graves' ophthalmopathy.

The J gene is TRBJ1-1, the V gene TRBV7-2, with 7 bases that match TRBD1. The CDR3 runs to 16 residues. Germline V gene data show CDR1 as SGHTA and CDR2 as FQGNSA. Germline trimming cut 0 bases from V and 4 bases from J; bases unmatched to any gene: 8. This CDR3 is CASSLAVEQGVTEAFF. The CDR3 DNA reads TGTGCCAGCAGCTTAGCGGTAGAGCAGGGGGTCACTGAAGCTTTCTTT.

This clonotype came up many times. This sequence joins TRBV30 and TRBJ2-3, with 12 bases fitting TRBD2. In germline, CDR1 is GTSNPN, CDR2 SVGIG (reference sequence). This CDR3 spans 14 amino acids. V gave up 5 bases and J gave up 3 bases; unmatched junction bases: 3. The CDR3 nucleotides are TGTGCCTGGGGACTAGCGGGGTTTACAGATACGCAGTATTTT. Protein sequence: CAWGLAGFTDTQYF.

The chain joins TRBV5-1 to TRBJ2-1; possible D gene TRBD2, 5 bases. Germline V CDR1 and CDR2: SGHRS, YFSETQ. This CDR3 has 14 amino acids. The V gene lost 6 bases and the J gene lost 9 bases, with 19 bases spanning the gap. The CDR3 DNA sequence: TGCGCCAGCACCAAACTAGGTTTGGCGAGTGAGCAGTTCTTC. Encoded protein: CASTKLGLASEQFF.

This clonotype was seen more than once but under ten times. The chain joins TRBV2 to TRBJ1-1, with 7 bases matching TRBD1. The CDR3 has 14 amino acids. Germline V gene lookup returns CDR1 SNHLY and CDR2 FYNNEI. Losses at the gene ends were 4 bases for V and 6 bases for J; bases not matched to a gene: 8. Here the CDR3 DNA reads TGTGCCAGCAGTGGTTATACAGGGGTCTCTGAAGCTTTCTTT. Its translation: CASSGYTGVSEAFF.

This clonotype has a count of ten or more. The chain uses TRBV7-8 and TRBJ1-2, with a weak D call TRBD1 (5 bases). The germline V gene has CDR1 SGHVS and CDR2 FQNEAQ. The CDR3 has 16 residues. Trimming pared 5 bases from V and 2 bases from J, leaving 18 bases between. The CDR3 sequence is CASSPVGGSGNYGYTF. CDR3 DNA sequence: TGTGCCAGCAGCCCTGTTGGGGGTTCGGGCAACTATGGCTACACCTTC.

This clonotype was seen many times. This rearrangement joins TRBV7-9 to TRBJ2-3, with 16 nucleotides matching TRBD2. Germline values: CDR1 SEHNR, CDR2 FQNEAQ (reference sequence). The CDR3 length is 16 residues. V was pared by 3 bases and J by 4 bases, with 1 base of the junction left unmatched. The DNA of the CDR3 is TGTGCCAGCAGCTTGGGACTAGCGGGAGGGCCAGATACGCAGTATTTT. It codes for CASSLGLAGGPDTQYF.

The CDR3 DNA reads as TGTGCCAGCTCACCGATTGACAGGACGTCTGGAAACACCATATATTTT. This sequence encodes CASSPIDRTSGNTIYF. The rearrangement uses TRBV18 and TRBJ1-3; possibly TRBD1 for D (6 bases). The CDR3 has 16 residues. From germline, CDR1 is KGHSH and CDR2 LQKENI. V was clipped by 3 bases and J by 1 base, with 13 bases between them.

In its sample, this clonotype was seen many times. This chain links TRBV28 with TRBJ2-5; D unresolved. The CDR3 runs 15 residues. Germline V CDR1 and CDR2: MDHEN, SYDVKM. V dropped 6 bases and J dropped 1 base, with 15 bases sitting between them. Here the CDR3 reads CASSTHKAVQETQYF. CDR3 coding DNA: TGTGCCAGCAGCACCCACAAGGCCGTCCAAGAGACCCAGTACTTC.

This clonotype was seen many times. The chain carries TRBV2 and TRBJ1-2; D is ambiguous. V lost 6 bases and J lost 8, with 19 bases in between. CDR3 length equals 14 residues. Germline V gene sequence: CDR1 SNHLY, CDR2 FYNNEI. CDR3: CASSSGSGFQGYTF. The CDR3 DNA is TGTGCCAGCAGCTCGGGGTCAGGTTTTCAGGGCTACACCTTC.

This clonotype was seen a handful of times. V is TRBV2 and J is TRBJ1-4, with 8 bases aligning to TRBD1. The V segment lost 6 bases and the J segment 7 bases; nucleotides outside the gene matches: 4. This CDR3 comprises 13 residues. CDR1 is SNHLY and CDR2 is FYNNEI in the germline V gene. The CDR3 is CASRSTGVEKLFF. The CDR3 nucleotides are TGTGCCAGCAGGTCGACAGGGGTTGAAAAACTGTTTTTT.

This clonotype showed up many times. One end of the junction fails to match germline, which may point to a read error. V is TRBV11-3 and J is TRBJ2-2; D not resolved. Germline values: CDR1 SGHNT, CDR2 YENEEA. There are 12 residues in the CDR3. The CDR3 DNA follows: TGTGCCAGCAGCTCGGGCTCCGGAGAGCTGTTTTTT. It codes for CASSSGSGELFF.

This clonotype was detected only a few times. Since a much larger clone is just one base distant, this may be a read error. The J gene is TRBJ2-5, the V gene TRBV20-1; D is perhaps TRBD1 (6 bases). The CDR3 is 14 amino acids. The V end was cut by 2 bases, the J end by 3 bases, with 13 bases between. In germline, CDR1 is DFQATT, CDR2 SNEGSKA (reference sequence). The CDR3 DNA sequence: TGCAGTGCTAGAAACCTCTACAGGGAAGAGACCCAGTACTTC. This gives the protein CSARNLYREETQYF.

The V and J genes are TRBV6-1 and TRBJ2-2; 9 bases fit TRBD2. The CDR3 has 16 residues. V shed 4 bases, J shed 4 bases, and the junction held 7 bases outside the gene matches. CDR1 is MNHNS and CDR2 is SASEGT in the germline V gene. DNA for the CDR3: TGTGCCAGCAGTGGGGGGGTAGCGGGAGTCACCGGGGAGCTGTTTTTT. Protein product: CASSGGVAGVTGELFF.

This clonotype was detected ten times or more. The CDR3 reads CASSQEDRGRTEAFF. The CDR3 DNA reads as TGTGCCAGCAGTCAAGAAGACAGGGGTCGGACTGAAGCTTTCTTT. The rearrangement uses TRBV6-1 and TRBJ1-1, with TRBD1 matching over 8 bases. The CDR3 extends over 15 amino acids. J lost 5 bases, V lost 5 bases, and 10 bases had no gene match. Germline CDR1 is MNHNS and CDR2 is SASEGT.

In its sample, this clonotype was seen a few times. The V and J genes are TRBV28 and TRBJ2-1; the match to TRBD2 covers 14 bases. The junction had 8 bases not matched to a gene; V was cut back by 1 base and J by 3 bases. The germline V gene encodes CDR1 MDHEN and CDR2 SYDVKM. This CDR3 spans 19 amino acids. Written as DNA, the CDR3 is TGTGCCAGCAGTTTATTGGGACTAGCGGGAGATGCGAACTACAATGAGCAGTTCTTC. Translation: CASSLLGLAGDANYNEQFF.

This clonotype was detected ten times or more. This chain links TRBV20-1 with TRBJ2-1, with TRBD2 matching over 9 bases. The V and J ends lost 3 bases and 0 bases, in that order; junction bases with no gene match: 0. Germline assignment: CDR1 DFQATT and CDR2 SNEGSKA (reference sequence). This CDR3 comprises 14 residues. The CDR3 region is CSASSGSSYNEQFF. The CDR3 region has the DNA TGCAGTGCTAGTAGCGGGAGCTCCTACAATGAGCAGTTCTTC.

To note about this clonotype: Here the CDR3 omits its conserved ending phenylalanine or tryptophan, so a read error is the likely source. V is TRBV12-3 or TRBV12-4 and J is TRBJ1-5; 7 bases agree with TRBD1. Unmatched junction bases numbered 12, after V lost 7 bases and J lost 3 bases. The CDR3 has 16 residues. CDR3 DNA sequence: TGTGCCAGCACGGGCTCCGGGACAGCTGCCAATCAGCCCCAGCATTCT. Translated: CASTGSGTAANQPQHS.

V is TRBV6-1 and J is TRBJ2-5; 7 bases are a match to TRBD2. The CDR3 loop spans 14 amino acids. With 6 bases clipped from V and 5 bases from J, the junction kept 9 bases outside the gene matches. Germline CDR1 and CDR2: MNHNS and SASEGT. The CDR3 nucleotides read TGTGCCAGCAGACCAGCGGGATTCGGGGAGACCCAGTACTTC. This encodes CASRPAGFGETQYF.

This clonotype was observed at least ten times. This chain joins TRBV2 and TRBJ1-2, with D perhaps matching TRBD1 (5 bases). The CDR3 runs 13 residues. CDR1 is SNHLY and CDR2 is FYNNEI in the germline V gene. Trimming took 4 bases from V and 3 from J, leaving 9 bases between them. The CDR3 sequence is CASSGTLDYGYTF. Written as DNA, the CDR3 is TGTGCCAGCAGTGGGACATTGGACTATGGCTACACCTTC.

The sample holds many counts of this clonotype. The genes are TRBV3-1 and TRBJ1-1; TRBD1 matches at 11 bases. Germline V gene lookup returns CDR1 LGHDT and CDR2 YNNKEL (reference sequence). The V and J ends lost 0 bases and 0 bases, in that order; junction bases with no gene match: 6. The CDR3 runs 18 residues. CDR3 loop: CASSQEPGTGGVNTEAFF. CDR3 nucleotides: TGTGCCAGCAGCCAAGAGCCCGGGACAGGGGGTGTGAACACTGAAGCTTTCTTT.

The chain has TRBV6-2 or TRBV6-3 and TRBJ2-3, with a tentative D call TRBD1 (5 bases). V dropped 0 bases and J dropped 4 bases, with 14 bases sitting between them. Germline V lookup: CDR1 MNHEY, CDR2 SVGEGT. This CDR3 spans 16 amino acids. The CDR3 region is CASSYSGLIGADTQYF. CDR3 in DNA: TGTGCCAGCAGTTACTCGGGGCTGATTGGAGCAGATACGCAGTATTTT.